This T cell receptor beta chain was documented in a study of response to subunit inactivated influenza vaccine. General study points: The authors suggested that few new T cells are recruited per seasonal influenza vaccination.

This clonotype was counted a few times. Its antigen is unidentified. TCRdb passed the RT-PCR reads through MiXCR, listing each CDR3 protein once. Of 800,000 to 1,000,000 distinct CDR3 sequences detected, less than 25% appear once; the ten largest clones hold 10%. Trimming removed 4 bases from V and 5 bases from J, with 16 bases in between. There are 15 residues in the CDR3. The germline gives CDR1 SGHTA, CDR2 FQGNSA. This material consisted of PBMCs from blood, taken 5 to 6 days after vaccination. The TCR originated in a man aged 45-60 years who received an inactivated influenza vaccine. The chain uses TRBV7-2 and TRBJ2-3, with D unresolved. CDR3 residues: CASSSPVRPRDTQYF. DNA of the CDR3: TGTGCCAGCAGCTCCCCAGTGAGACCAAGAGATACGCAGTATTTT. The complete variable domain, with remaining parts taken from reference TRBV7-2 and TRBJ2-3, reads GAGVSQSPSNKVTEKGKDVELRCDPISGHTALYWYRQSLGQGLEFLIYFQGNSAPDKSGLPSDRFSAERTGGSVSTLTIQRTQQEDSAVYLCASSSPVRPRDTQYFGPGTRLTVL.